The 17 T cell receptor beta chains below come from one sample, sequenced in a study of T cell responses to AZD1222 COVID-19 vaccine. Sequencing was performed with immunoSEQ multiplex PCR; in TCRdb, only in-frame clones are kept and a portion is missing. The sample lists about 120,000 clones, roughly 90% occurring once. The sample in question was peripheral blood, obtained 28 days after the second dose of the MenACWY control vaccine. These receptors originate from an adult who received the MenACWY meningococcal vaccine as a control.

This chain links TRBV12-3 or TRBV12-4 with TRBJ1-2, with TRBD1 as a possible D gene (5 bases). V shed 3 bases and J shed 3 bases, with 8 bases lying between them. The CDR3 is 13 amino acids. CDR3 in DNA: TGTGCCAGCAGTTTTCAGGGAGACTATGGCTACACCTTC. As protein: CASSFQGDYGYTF.

The V call is TRBV5-4, the J call TRBJ1-3, with TRBD1 matching 8 bases. The CDR3 consists of 16 residues. Germline CDR1 reads SGHNT; CDR2 reads YYREEE (reference sequence). Trimming took 10 bases from V and 0 from J; bases not matched to a gene: 12. CDR3 coding DNA: TGTGCCGGCTTCATGACCGGACAGGGCTCTGGAAACACCATATATTTT. It codes for CAGFMTGQGSGNTIYF.

The chain links TRBV7-8 to TRBJ1-3; the D is unclear. Per the germline V gene, CDR1 is SGHVS and CDR2 is FQNEAQ. CDR3 size: 15 residues. Trimming took 5 bases from V and 4 from J, leaving 15 bases between them. In nucleotides, the CDR3 is TGTGCCAGCAGCATGCCCGAGGTATCCGGAAACACCATATATTTT. Translating it yields CASSMPEVSGNTIYF.

This chain connects TRBV14 to TRBJ1-2; 7 positions agree with TRBD1. This CDR3 spans 15 amino acids. Looked up from germline, CDR1 is SGHDN and CDR2 is FVKESK. J was trimmed by 3 bases and V by 0 bases; bases with no gene match: 4. CDR3 sequence reads: CASSQDRGRYYGYTF. The CDR3 region has the DNA TGTGCCAGCAGCCAAGACAGGGGGAGGTACTATGGCTACACCTTC.

The chain couples TRBV14 to TRBJ2-1; 9 bases fit TRBD1. The CDR3 consists of 15 residues. Looked up from germline, CDR1 is SGHDN and CDR2 is FVKESK. V dropped 6 bases and J dropped 8; count of bases not matched to a gene: 11. This CDR3 is CASRYSGTGIYEQFF. CDR3 in DNA: TGTGCCAGCAGGTACTCCGGGACAGGGATCTATGAGCAGTTCTTC.

The chain links TRBV28 to TRBJ1-5; TRBD1 is a possible D gene (5 bases). Germline lookup yields CDR1 MDHEN and CDR2 SYDVKM. The CDR3 has 18 amino acids. Trimming pared 1 base from V and 9 bases from J, leaving 25 bases between. CDR3 loop: CASSLLGMGTPELRPQHF. The CDR3 DNA sequence: TGTGCCAGCAGTTTATTGGGGATGGGGACCCCTGAATTGAGGCCCCAGCATTTT.

This clone has a single count. The rearrangement uses TRBV4-2 and TRBJ1-5, with D unclear. CDR1 is LGHNA, CDR2 YNFKEQ, per germline. The CDR3 sequence is 16 residues long. V lost 0 bases and J lost 2, with 11 bases in between. Here the CDR3 reads CASSQERGIGNQPQHF. DNA for the CDR3: TGTGCCAGCAGCCAAGAACGAGGGATAGGCAATCAGCCCCAGCATTTT.

The chain combines TRBV27 with TRBJ2-2; tentatively, D is TRBD1 (6 bases). CDR3 length: 15 residues. Trimming stripped 5 bases from V and 6 bases from J, with 16 bases between. Germline CDR1 and CDR2: MNHEY and SMNVEV (reference sequence). The CDR3 sequence: CASSVRDKGPGELFF. The CDR3 coding sequence is TGTGCCAGCAGTGTCCGGGACAAAGGACCCGGGGAGCTGTTTTTT.

The V gene is TRBV6-2 or TRBV6-3, the J gene TRBJ1-5; TRBD1 agrees at 9 bases. Trimming removed 4 bases from V and 10 bases from J; junction bases left unmatched: 5. The CDR3 spans 13 residues. Germline V gives CDR1 MNHEY, CDR2 SVGEGT. CDR3 DNA: TGTGCCAGCAGTTGGACAGGGGTAGGACCCCAGCATTTT. Translated: CASSWTGVGPQHF.

The chain joins TRBV5-4 to TRBJ2-2, with a possible D match to TRBD1 (5 bases). The CDR3 extends over 15 amino acids. CDR1 is SGHNT, CDR2 YYREEE, per germline (reference sequence). V was shortened by 4 bases and J by 1 base, with 11 bases between the two germline ends. CDR3: CASSKQDENTGELFF. The CDR3 nucleotides read TGTGCCAGCAGCAAACAGGATGAGAACACCGGGGAGCTGTTTTTT.

The CDR3 DNA reads as TGTGCCAGCAGTGGGACTAGCGGGAGATGGGATGAGCAGTTCTTC. It yields the protein CASSGTSGRWDEQFF. V gene TRBV27 combines with J gene TRBJ2-1, with TRBD2 identical over 14 bases. The CDR3 covers 15 residues. With V trimmed by 5 bases and J by 8 bases, 5 bases remained unmatched. Germline-derived CDR1 and CDR2 are MNHEY and SMNVEV (reference sequence).

The DNA for the CDR3 is TGCAGTGCTAGTACCAGGGTTGGGGGCTACACCTTC. Protein: CSASTRVGGYTF. The chain links TRBV20-1 to TRBJ1-2, with D possibly matching TRBD1 (5 bases). Germline-derived CDR1 and CDR2 are DFQATT and SNEGSKA (reference sequence). The CDR3 has 12 residues. V was cut by 3 bases and J by 8 bases, with 13 bases left in between.

V and J are TRBV9 and TRBJ2-1; tentative D call: TRBD2 (5 bases). The CDR3 runs to 12 residues. Trimming shortened V by 3 bases and J by 11 bases, and 12 bases separated the two germline ends. Germline assignment: CDR1 SGDLS and CDR2 YYNGEE. CDR3 loop: CASSASGGQQFF. The CDR3 DNA follows: TGTGCCAGCAGCGCAAGCGGTGGCCAGCAGTTCTTC.

The V gene is TRBV29-1, the J gene TRBJ1-1, with unresolved D. V was trimmed by 4 bases and J by 1 base, leaving 16 bases between them. The CDR3 spans 15 residues. In germline, CDR1 is SQVTM, CDR2 ANQGSEA. The CDR3 nucleotides are TGCAGCGTTGCCCGGTCGAGGTGGGCGAACACTGAAGCTTTCTTT. Amino acids: CSVARSRWANTEAFF. The whole variable domain, remainder taken from reference TRBV29-1 and TRBJ1-1, is SAVISQKPSRDICQRGTSLTIQCQVDSQVTMMFWYRQQPGQSLTLIATANQGSEATYESGFVIDKFPISRPNLTFSTLTVSNMSPEDSSIYLCSVARSRWANTEAFFGQGTRLTVV.

V gene TRBV9 combines with J gene TRBJ1-6; D is possibly TRBD1 (5 bases). From germline, CDR1 is SGDLS and CDR2 YYNGEE. This CDR3 is built from 15 residues. V dropped 0 bases and J dropped 9 bases, with 13 bases sitting between them. The CDR3 DNA is TGTGCCAGCAGCGTAGACCAGGGAACGAGTTCACCCCTCCACTTT. Protein sequence: CASSVDQGTSSPLHF.

The rearrangement uses TRBV7-9 and TRBJ2-1; 8 positions match TRBD2. The V segment lost 5 bases and the J segment 3 bases; nucleotides outside the gene matches: 6. CDR1 and CDR2 (germline): SEHNR, FQNEAQ (reference sequence). The CDR3 totals 15 residues. This CDR3 reads CASSESGSVYNEQFF. The CDR3 bases are TGTGCCAGCAGCGAAAGCGGGAGTGTCTACAATGAGCAGTTCTTC.

Here the CDR3 reads CASTQLAGSTDTQYF. CDR3 in DNA: TGTGCCAGCACCCAACTGGCCGGGAGCACAGATACGCAGTATTTT. V and J are TRBV9 and TRBJ2-3; D gene ambiguous. The germline CDR1 and CDR2 sequences are SGDLS and YYNGEE. CDR3 size: 15 residues. V lost 6 bases, J lost 0 bases, and 14 bases lay in between.